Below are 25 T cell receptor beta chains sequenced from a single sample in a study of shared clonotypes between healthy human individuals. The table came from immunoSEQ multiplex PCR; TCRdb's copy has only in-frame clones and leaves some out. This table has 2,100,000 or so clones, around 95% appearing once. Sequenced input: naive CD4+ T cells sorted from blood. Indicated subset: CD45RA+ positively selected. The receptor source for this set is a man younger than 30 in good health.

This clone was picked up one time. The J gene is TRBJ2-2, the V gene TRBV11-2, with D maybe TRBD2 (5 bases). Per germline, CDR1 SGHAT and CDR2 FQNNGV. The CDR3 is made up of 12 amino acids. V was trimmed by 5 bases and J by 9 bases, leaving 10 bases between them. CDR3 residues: CASSLGERELFF. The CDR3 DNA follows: TGTGCCAGCAGCCTCGGGGAGAGGGAGCTGTTTTTT.

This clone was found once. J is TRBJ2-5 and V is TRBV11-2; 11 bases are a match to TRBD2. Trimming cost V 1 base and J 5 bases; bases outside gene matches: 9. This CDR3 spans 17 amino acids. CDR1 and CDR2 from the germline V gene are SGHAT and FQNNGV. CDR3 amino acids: CASSLGPGLAEAETQYF. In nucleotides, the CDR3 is TGTGCCAGCAGCTTAGGCCCGGGACTAGCGGAGGCGGAGACCCAGTACTTC.

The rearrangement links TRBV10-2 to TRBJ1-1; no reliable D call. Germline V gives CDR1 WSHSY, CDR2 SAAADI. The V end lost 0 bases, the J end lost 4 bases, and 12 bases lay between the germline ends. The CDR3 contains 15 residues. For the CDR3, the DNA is TGCGCCAGCAGTGAGTCCGCGGGTTTCGGCACTGAAGCTTTCTTT. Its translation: CASSESAGFGTEAFF.

CDR3 DNA sequence: TGTGCCAGCACGGGGTCGGCACTGAACACTGAAGCTTTCTTT. Translated: CASTGSALNTEAFF. This chain connects TRBV2 to TRBJ1-1; D ambiguous. V dropped 7 bases and J dropped 0 bases, with 12 bases sitting between them. The germline V gene has CDR1 SNHLY and CDR2 FYNNEI. The CDR3 loop spans 14 amino acids.

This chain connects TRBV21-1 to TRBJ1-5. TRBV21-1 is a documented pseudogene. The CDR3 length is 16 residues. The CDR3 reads CASSRTVLYSNQPQHF. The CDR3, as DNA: TGTGCCAGCAGCAGAACGGTTCTATATAGCAATCAGCCCCAGCATTTT.

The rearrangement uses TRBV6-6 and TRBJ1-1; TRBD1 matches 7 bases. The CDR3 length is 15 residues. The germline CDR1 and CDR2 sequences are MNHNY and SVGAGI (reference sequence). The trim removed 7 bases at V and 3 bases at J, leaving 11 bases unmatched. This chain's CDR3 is CASTDLPRGDTEAFF. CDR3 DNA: TGTGCCAGCACGGATCTACCCAGGGGGGACACTGAAGCTTTCTTT.

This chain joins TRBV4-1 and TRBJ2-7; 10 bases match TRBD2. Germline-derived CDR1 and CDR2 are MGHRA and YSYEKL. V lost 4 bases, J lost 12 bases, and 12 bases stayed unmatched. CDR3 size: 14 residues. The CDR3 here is CASSPPGTSVVRYF. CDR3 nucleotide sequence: TGCGCCAGCAGCCCCCCCGGGACTAGCGTGGTCCGGTACTTC.

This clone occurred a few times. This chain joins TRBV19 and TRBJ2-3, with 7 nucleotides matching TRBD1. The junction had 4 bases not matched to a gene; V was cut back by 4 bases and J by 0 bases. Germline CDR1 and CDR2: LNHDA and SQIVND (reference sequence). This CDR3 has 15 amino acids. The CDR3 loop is CASSRGQTSTDTQYF. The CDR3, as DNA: TGTGCCAGTAGTAGGGGACAGACTAGCACAGATACGCAGTATTTT.

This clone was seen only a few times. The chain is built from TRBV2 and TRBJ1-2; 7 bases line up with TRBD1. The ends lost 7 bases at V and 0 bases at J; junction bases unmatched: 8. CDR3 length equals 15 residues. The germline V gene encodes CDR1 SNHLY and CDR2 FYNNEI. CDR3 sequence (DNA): TGTGCCAGCACTGCGGACAGGACAACTAACTATGGCTACACCTTC. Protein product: CASTADRTTNYGYTF.

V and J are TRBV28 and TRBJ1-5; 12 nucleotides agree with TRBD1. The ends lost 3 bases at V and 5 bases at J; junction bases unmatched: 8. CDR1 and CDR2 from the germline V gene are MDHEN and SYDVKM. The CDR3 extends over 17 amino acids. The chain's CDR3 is CASSFGTGGGKYQPQHF. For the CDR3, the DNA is TGTGCCAGCAGTTTCGGGACAGGGGGCGGAAAGTATCAGCCCCAGCATTTT.

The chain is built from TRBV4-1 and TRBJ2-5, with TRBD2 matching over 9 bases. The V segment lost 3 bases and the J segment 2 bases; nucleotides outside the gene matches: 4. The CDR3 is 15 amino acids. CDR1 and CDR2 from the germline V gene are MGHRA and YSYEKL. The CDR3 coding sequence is TGCGCCAGCAGCCAGGTAGCGGGGGTACAAGAGACCCAGTACTTC. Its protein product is CASSQVAGVQETQYF.

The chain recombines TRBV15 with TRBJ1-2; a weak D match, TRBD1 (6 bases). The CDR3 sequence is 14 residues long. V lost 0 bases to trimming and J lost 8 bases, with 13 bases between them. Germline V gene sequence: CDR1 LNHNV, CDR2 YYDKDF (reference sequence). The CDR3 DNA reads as TGTGCCACCAGCAGAGATCCGGGGGCCAAAGGCTACACCTTC. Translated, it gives CATSRDPGAKGYTF.

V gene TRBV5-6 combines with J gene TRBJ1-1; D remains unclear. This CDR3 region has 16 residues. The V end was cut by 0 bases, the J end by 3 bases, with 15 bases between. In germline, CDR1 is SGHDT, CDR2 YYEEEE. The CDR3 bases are TGTGCCAGCAGCTTGGTAGGCTATGGGGAGGACACTGAAGCTTTCTTT. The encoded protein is CASSLVGYGEDTEAFF.

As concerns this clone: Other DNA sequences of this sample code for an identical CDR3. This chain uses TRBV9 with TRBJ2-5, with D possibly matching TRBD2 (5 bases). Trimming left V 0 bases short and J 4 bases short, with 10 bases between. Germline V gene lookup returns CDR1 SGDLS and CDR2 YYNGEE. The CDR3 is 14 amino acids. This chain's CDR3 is CASSVGTSGETQYF. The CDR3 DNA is TGTGCCAGCAGCGTAGGGACTTCGGGAGAGACCCAGTACTTC.

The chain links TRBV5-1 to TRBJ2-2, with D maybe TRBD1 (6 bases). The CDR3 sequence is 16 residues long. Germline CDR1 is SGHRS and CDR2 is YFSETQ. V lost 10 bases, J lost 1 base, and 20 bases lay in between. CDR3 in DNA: TGCGCCTCCATACGACAGGCAGACTTGAACACCGGGGAGCTGTTTTTT. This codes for CASIRQADLNTGELFF.

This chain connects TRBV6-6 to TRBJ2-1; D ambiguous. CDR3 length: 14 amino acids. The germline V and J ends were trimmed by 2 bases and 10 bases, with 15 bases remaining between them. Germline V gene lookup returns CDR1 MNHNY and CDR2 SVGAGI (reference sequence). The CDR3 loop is CASSYAFGPHEQFF. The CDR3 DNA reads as TGTGCCAGCAGTTACGCCTTCGGGCCGCACGAGCAGTTCTTC.

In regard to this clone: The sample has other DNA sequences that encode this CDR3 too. CDR3 in DNA: TGTGCCAGCAGTTTACTAGGGGGTCAGCCCCAGCATTTT. It translates to CASSLLGGQPQHF. This chain connects TRBV28 to TRBJ1-5, with D perhaps TRBD1 (6 bases). The CDR3 consists of 13 residues. Trimming pared 2 bases from V and 6 bases from J, leaving 8 bases between. The germline CDR1 and CDR2 sequences are MDHEN and SYDVKM.

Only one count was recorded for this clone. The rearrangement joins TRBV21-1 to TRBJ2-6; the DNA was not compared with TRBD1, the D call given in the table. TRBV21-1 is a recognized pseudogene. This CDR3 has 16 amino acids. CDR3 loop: CASSPWAGSGANVLTF. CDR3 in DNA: TGTGCCAGCAGCCCTTGGGCTGGCTCTGGGGCCAACGTCCTGACTTTC.

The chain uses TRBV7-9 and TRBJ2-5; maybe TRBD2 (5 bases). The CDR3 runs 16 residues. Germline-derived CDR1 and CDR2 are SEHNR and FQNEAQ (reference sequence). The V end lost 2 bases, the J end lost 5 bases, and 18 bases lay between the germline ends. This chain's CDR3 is CASSLTPRGPGETQYF. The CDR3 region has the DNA TGTGCCAGCAGCTTAACCCCTCGCGGCCCGGGGGAGACCCAGTACTTC. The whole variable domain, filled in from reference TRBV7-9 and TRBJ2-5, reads DTGVSQNPRHKITKRGQNVTFRCDPISEHNRLYWYRQTLGQGPEFLTYFQNEAQLEKSRLLSDRFSAERPKGSFSTLEIQRTEQGDSAMYLCASSLTPRGPGETQYFGPGTRLLVL.

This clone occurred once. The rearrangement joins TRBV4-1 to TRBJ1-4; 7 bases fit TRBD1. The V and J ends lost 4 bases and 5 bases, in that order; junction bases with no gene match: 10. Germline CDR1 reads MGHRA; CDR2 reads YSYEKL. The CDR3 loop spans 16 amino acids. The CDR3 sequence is CASSPNPGQKNEKLFF. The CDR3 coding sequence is TGCGCCAGCAGCCCAAACCCGGGACAGAAAAATGAAAAACTGTTTTTT.

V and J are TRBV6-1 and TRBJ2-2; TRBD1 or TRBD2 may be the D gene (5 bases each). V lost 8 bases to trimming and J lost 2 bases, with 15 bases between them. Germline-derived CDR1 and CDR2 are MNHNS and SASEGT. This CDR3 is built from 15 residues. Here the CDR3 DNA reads TGTGCCAGCCATCCAGGGACCACTAACACCGGGGAGCTGTTTTTT. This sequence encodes CASHPGTTNTGELFF.

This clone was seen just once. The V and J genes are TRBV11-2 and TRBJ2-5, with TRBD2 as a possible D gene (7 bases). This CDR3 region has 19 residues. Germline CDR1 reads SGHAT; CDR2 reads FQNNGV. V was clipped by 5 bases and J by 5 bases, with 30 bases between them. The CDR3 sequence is CASSIQTGLRGGGRETQYF. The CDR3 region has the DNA TGTGCCAGCAGCATACAAACGGGTCTCCGCGGGGGCGGTCGGGAGACCCAGTACTTC.

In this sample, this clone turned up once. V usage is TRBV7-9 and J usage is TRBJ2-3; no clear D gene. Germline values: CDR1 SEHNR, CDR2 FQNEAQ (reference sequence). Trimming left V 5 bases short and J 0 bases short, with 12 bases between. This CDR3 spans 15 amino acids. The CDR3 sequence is CASSPPWGSTDTQYF. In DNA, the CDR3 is TGTGCCAGCAGCCCCCCCTGGGGTAGCACAGATACGCAGTATTTT.

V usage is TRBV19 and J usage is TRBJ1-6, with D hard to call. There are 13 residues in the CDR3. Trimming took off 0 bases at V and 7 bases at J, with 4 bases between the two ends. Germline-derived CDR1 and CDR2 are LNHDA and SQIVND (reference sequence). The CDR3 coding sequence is TGTGCCAGTAGTATAGAGGAAAATTCACCCCTCCACTTT. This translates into CASSIEENSPLHF.

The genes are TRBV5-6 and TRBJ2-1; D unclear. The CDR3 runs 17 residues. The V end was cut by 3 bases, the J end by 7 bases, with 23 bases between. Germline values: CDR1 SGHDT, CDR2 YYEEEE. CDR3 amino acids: CASSSFRLALQTNEQFF. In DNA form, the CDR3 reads TGTGCCAGCAGCTCATTCCGATTAGCCCTCCAAACGAATGAGCAGTTCTTC.